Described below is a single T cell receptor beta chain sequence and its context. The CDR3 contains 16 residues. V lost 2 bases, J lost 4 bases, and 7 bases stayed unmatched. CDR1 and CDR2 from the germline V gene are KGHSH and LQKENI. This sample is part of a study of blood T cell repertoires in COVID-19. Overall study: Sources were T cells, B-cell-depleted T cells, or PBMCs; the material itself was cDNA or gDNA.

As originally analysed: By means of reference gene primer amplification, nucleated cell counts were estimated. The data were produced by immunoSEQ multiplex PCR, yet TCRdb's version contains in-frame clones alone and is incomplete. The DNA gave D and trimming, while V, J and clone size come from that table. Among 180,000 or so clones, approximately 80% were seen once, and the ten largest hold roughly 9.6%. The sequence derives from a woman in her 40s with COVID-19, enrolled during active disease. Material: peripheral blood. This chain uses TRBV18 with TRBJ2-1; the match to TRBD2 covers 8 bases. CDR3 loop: CASSPASGRVYNEQFF. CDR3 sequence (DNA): TGTGCCAGCTCACCAGCAAGCGGGAGAGTTTACAATGAGCAGTTCTTC.